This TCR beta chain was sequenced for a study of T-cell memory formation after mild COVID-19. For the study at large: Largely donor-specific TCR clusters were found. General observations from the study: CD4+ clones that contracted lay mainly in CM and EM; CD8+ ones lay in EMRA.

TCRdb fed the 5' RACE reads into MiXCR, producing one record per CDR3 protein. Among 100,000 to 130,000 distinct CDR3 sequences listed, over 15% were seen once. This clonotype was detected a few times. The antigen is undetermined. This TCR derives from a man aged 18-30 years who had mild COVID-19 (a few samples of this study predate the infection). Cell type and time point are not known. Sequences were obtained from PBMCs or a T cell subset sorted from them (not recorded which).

The chain's CDR3 is CASSSTVSGNTIYF. In nucleotides, the CDR3 is TGTGCCAGCAGCTCAACAGTCTCTGGAAACACCATATATTTT. The rearrangement joins TRBV12-3 or TRBV12-4 to TRBJ1-3; D is undetermined. CDR3 size: 14 residues. V was pared by 6 bases and J by 0 bases, with 9 bases between.